This T cell receptor (beta chain) emerged from a study of blood T cell repertoires in COVID-19. Overall study context: Samples of COVID-19 (acute and convalescent) were obtained from the United States, Italy and Spain. PBMCs, B-cell-depleted T cells, or T cells provided the cDNA or gDNA that made up the material.

The germline CDR1 and CDR2 sequences are SGHTA and FQGNSA. This CDR3 has 16 residues. Trimming took 5 bases from V and 3 from J, leaving 17 bases between them. In the original processing: Nucleated cell counts were estimated from reference gene primer amplification. Generated by immunoSEQ multiplex PCR, the TCRdb table keeps only in-frame clones and is missing some. V and J calls and clone size are given by that table; D and trimming were obtained from the DNA. Of roughly 260,000 clones in the sample, about four fifths were seen once. The sequenced material came from peripheral blood. The TCR was taken from a woman aged 70-85 years with acute or convalescent COVID-19. The J gene is TRBJ2-1, the V gene TRBV7-2; D might be TRBD2 (5 bases). The CDR3 DNA reads TGTGCCAGCAGCCTCCGGCGTACGGGAATCTACAATGAGCAGTTCTTC. Translation: CASSLRRTGIYNEQFF.